These T cell receptor beta chains were read from a single sample in a study of shared T cell receptors in the human thymus. Method: immunoSEQ multiplex PCR; TCRdb's copy keeps in-frame clones and lacks some. This sample has about 380,000 clones, with about 95% found just once. Sequencing input: thymocytes. These receptors all stem from a human donor. The CDR3 runs from the conserved cysteine through the conserved F or W. Each record gives: CDR3 length, J gene, D gene, clone size, V gene, CDR3 DNA, CDR3 protein. D genes are given only for firm matches. Rows may omit the clone size; those that give it use once, few, many or a size class.

18 TRBJ2-1 TRBD2 NA TRBV6-4 TGTGCCAGCAGTCCGGGACTAGCGGGAGTTAATCTCGACAATGAGCAGTTCTTC CASSPGLAGVNLDNEQFF
15 TRBJ2-3 NA NA TRBV9 TGTGCCAGCAGCCCTCGGCTGGGGGGCACAGATACGCAGTATTTT CASSPRLGGTDTQYF
13 TRBJ2-5 NA NA TRBV27 TGTGCCAGCAGTTTAAAGCGGCAAGAGACCCAGTACTTC CASSLKRQETQYF
14 TRBJ1-1 TRBD1 NA TRBV6-4 TGTGCCAGCAGTCGCGACAGGGTGCACACTGAAGCTTTCTTT CASSRDRVHTEAFF
15 TRBJ2-1 TRBD2 NA TRBV5-4 TGTGCCAGCGCCACTAGCGGGGCCTCCTACAATGAGCAGTTCTTC CASATSGASYNEQFF
14 TRBJ2-7 TRBD2 NA TRBV5-1 TGCGCCAGCAGCTCGCCGGGGGGGAGCTACGAGCAGTACTTC CASSSPGGSYEQYF
11 TRBJ2-7 NA NA TRBV14 TGTGCCAGCAGCGCCAACTACGAGCAGTACTTC CASSANYEQYF
16 TRBJ1-3 NA NA TRBV9 TGTGCCAGCAGCGCCCCCGGGACGGTCCCTGGAAACACCATATATTTT CASSAPGTVPGNTIYF
15 TRBJ2-7 TRBD2 NA TRBV7-6 TGTGCCAGCAGCTGGAGGGGAGGGCCCGGTTACGAGCAGTACTTC CASSWRGGPGYEQYF
15 TRBJ2-1 NA NA TRBV28 TGTGCCAGCAGCCGGGGGAGAAGGTCCCACAGTGAGCAGTTCTTC CASSRGRRSHSEQFF
19 TRBJ2-7 TRBD1 once TRBV14 TGTGCCAGCAGCCACGGACAGGGGGAGATGGCCGGGACTAGTCACGAGCAGTACTTC CASSHGQGEMAGTSHEQYF
17 TRBJ2-7 NA NA TRBV7-9 TGTGCCAGCAGCTTAGAACCTACCCAAGGACAGCTTTACGAGCAGTACTTC CASSLEPTQGQLYEQYF
14 TRBJ1-2 NA NA TRBV19 TGTGCCAGTAGTATAGAGGGGGGGTCGGATGGCTACACCTTC CASSIEGGSDGYTF
16 TRBJ2-2 NA NA TRBV5-1 TGCGCCAGCAGCCCGGTGGGGGGCGTCAAAACCGGGGAGCTGTTTTTT CASSPVGGVKTGELFF
11 TRBJ1-1 NA NA TRBV11-2 TGTGCCAGCAGCTTAGGGCAAGAAGCTTTCTTT CASSLGQEAFF
14 TRBJ1-2 NA NA TRBV6-1 TGTGCCAGCTTCCGGGACTACCCGTTCTATGGCTACACCTTC CASFRDYPFYGYTF
14 TRBJ2-5 TRBD2 NA TRBV29-1 TGCAGCGTATTAGCGGGAGGGCCTTGGGAGACCCAGTACTTC CSVLAGGPWETQYF
18 TRBJ2-3 TRBD2 NA TRBV7-2 TGTGCCAGCAGCTTAGGGCTAGCGGGAGGGGTGTCCACAGATACGCAGTATTTT CASSLGLAGGVSTDTQYF
19 TRBJ1-5 NA NA TRBV4-1 TGCGCCAGCAGCCAAGATTACAGCGGACCGAACTATAGCAATCAGCCCCAGCATTTT CASSQDYSGPNYSNQPQHF
20 TRBJ2-3 TRBD1 NA TRBV4-2 TGTGCCAGCAGCCTAGGTCCGGGACAGCGAGTGGTCACAGGCGCAGATACGCAGTATTTT CASSLGPGQRVVTGADTQYF
19 TRBJ2-2 TRBD2 NA TRBV4-3 TGCGCCAGCAGCCAAGATGCCCCGGGACTAGCGGGAGGAGGCGGGGAGCTGTTTTTT CASSQDAPGLAGGGGELFF
15 TRBJ2-4 NA NA TRBV28 TGTGCCAGCAGTCCCACGCACCCAGGGGGGAACATTCAGTACTTC CASSPTHPGGNIQYF
17 TRBJ2-7 NA NA TRBV14 TGTGCCAGCAGCCAAGATGGGACTGGCGGGGAAACCTACGAGCAGTACTTC CASSQDGTGGETYEQYF
14 TRBJ2-7 TRBD2 NA TRBV10-2 TGCGCCAGCAGTGATACCCCGACTAGCCACGAGCAGTACTTC CASSDTPTSHEQYF
18 TRBJ2-1 TRBD1 NA TRBV11-2 TGTGCCAGCAGCCGCCCCGGACAGGGGGAAAAAAGGGAGGATGAGCAGTTCTTC CASSRPGQGEKREDEQFF
16 TRBJ2-3 NA NA TRBV4-3 TGCGCCAGCAGCCACGCAAGTGGCCCGAACGCAGATACGCAGTATTTT CASSHASGPNADTQYF
16 TRBJ2-3 NA NA TRBV27 TGTGCCAGCAGTTTAAAAAGCGTTAATAGCACAGATACGCAGTATTTT CASSLKSVNSTDTQYF
14 TRBJ2-5 NA once TRBV27 TGTGCCAGCAGTTTGTCTTCCCCTGGGGAGACCCAGTACTTC CASSLSSPGETQYF
16 TRBJ1-2 TRBD1 NA TRBV9 TGTGCCAGCAGCTTACGTCCGGACAGGGGGCCGGATGGCTACACCTTC CASSLRPDRGPDGYTF
15 TRBJ2-1 NA NA TRBV11-3 TGTGCCAGCAGCTTGAGGGATAGCTCCTACAATGAGCAGTTCTTC CASSLRDSSYNEQFF
11 TRBJ2-7 NA NA TRBV5-1 TGCGCCAGCAGCGCGCGCTACGAGCAGTACTTC CASSARYEQYF
12 TRBJ2-5 NA NA TRBV7-2 TGTGCCAGCAGCCCAGTTGGGGGGACCCAGTACTTC CASSPVGGTQYF
17 TRBJ2-1 NA NA TRBV19 TGTGCCAGCCACCCGGGGGCGGGAGAAGGTTCCTACAATGAGCAGTTCTTC CASHPGAGEGSYNEQFF
19 TRBJ2-7 TRBD2 NA TRBV28 TGTGCCAGCAGTTCCGGTTGGGGTTCTACGGCGGGAGGGTCCTACGAGCAGTACTTC CASSSGWGSTAGGSYEQYF
15 TRBJ2-7 NA NA TRBV10-3 TGTGCCATCAGGGCGTCAGGGGTTACTGACTACGAGCAGTACTTC CAIRASGVTDYEQYF
13 TRBJ2-1 NA NA TRBV10-2 TGCGCCAGCAGAGAGAGCTGGCGACATGAGCAGTTCTTC CASRESWRHEQFF
15 TRBJ2-1 NA NA TRBV18 TGTGCCAGTTCACGGGGATACCACTCCTACAATGAGCAGTTCTTC CASSRGYHSYNEQFF
15 TRBJ2-1 TRBD1 NA TRBV28 TGTGCCAGCAGTGTATACAGGGGGCCCTACAATGAGCAGTTCTTC CASSVYRGPYNEQFF
11 TRBJ2-1 NA NA TRBV29-1 TGCAGCGTGGGGGGATACAATGAGCAGTTCTTC CSVGGYNEQFF
12 TRBJ2-7 NA NA TRBV7-6 TGTGCCAGCAGTTCAACTTCGGACGAGCAGTACTTC CASSSTSDEQYF
16 TRBJ2-1 TRBD1 NA TRBV5-4 TGTGCCAGCAGCTTGGCGGGAGGGACAGGGGTTCCTGAGCAGTTCTTC CASSLAGGTGVPEQFF
13 TRBJ2-3 NA NA TRBV10-1 TGCGCCAGCAGTGATCCTCCCACAGATACGCAGTATTTT CASSDPPTDTQYF
15 TRBJ2-7 TRBD1 once TRBV5-1 TGCGCCAGCAGCTTTCGGACAGGGAGAAGCCACGAGCAGTACTTC CASSFRTGRSHEQYF
13 TRBJ1-1 NA NA TRBV19 TGTGCCAGTAGGTGGGGGCGTAGGACTGAAGCTTTCTTT CASRWGRRTEAFF
14 TRBJ2-7 NA NA TRBV6-5 TGTGCCAGCCGATTCGGGGAACCTTCCCTCGAGCAGTACTTC CASRFGEPSLEQYF
14 TRBJ1-4 TRBD1 NA TRBV30 TGTGCCTGGACCCGGGACAGGGGAGGAGAAAAACTGTTTTTT CAWTRDRGGEKLFF
15 TRBJ1-5 TRBD1 NA TRBV5-6 TGTGCCAGCAGCAACCGGACAGGGTCTAATCAGCCCCAGCATTTT CASSNRTGSNQPQHF
15 TRBJ1-1 NA NA TRBV2 TGTGCCAGCAGTGAAGAGAGGGTAAAGAACACTGAAGCTTTCTTT CASSEERVKNTEAFF
15 TRBJ1-1 NA NA TRBV10-2 TGCGCCAGCAGTGTTTATCGGATATACTACCCTGAAGCTTTCTTT CASSVYRIYYPEAFF
14 TRBJ2-7 NA NA TRBV5-5 TGTGCCAGCAGCTTGGTAGACAGTCCCTACGAGCAGTACTTC CASSLVDSPYEQYF
14 TRBJ1-1 TRBD1 NA TRBV27 TGTGCCAGCACAGCGGGACAGGCGAACACTGAAGCTTTCTTT CASTAGQANTEAFF
14 TRBJ2-7 NA NA TRBV7-2 TGTGCCAGCAGCCTAGACTGGGCGACCTACGAGCAGTACTTC CASSLDWATYEQYF
14 TRBJ2-7 NA NA TRBV5-1 TGCGCCAGCAGATATGACAGGAGATTGGACGAGCAGTACTTC CASRYDRRLDEQYF